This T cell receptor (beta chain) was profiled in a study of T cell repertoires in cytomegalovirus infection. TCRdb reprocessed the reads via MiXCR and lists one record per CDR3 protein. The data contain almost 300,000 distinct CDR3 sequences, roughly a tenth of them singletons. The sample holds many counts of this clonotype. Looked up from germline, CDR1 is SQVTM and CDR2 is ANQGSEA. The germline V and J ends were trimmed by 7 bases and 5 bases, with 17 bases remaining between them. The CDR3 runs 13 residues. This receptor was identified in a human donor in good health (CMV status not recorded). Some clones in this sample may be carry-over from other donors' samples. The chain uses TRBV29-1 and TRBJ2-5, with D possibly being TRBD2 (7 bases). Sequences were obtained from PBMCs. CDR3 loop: CSAQVGGPETQYF. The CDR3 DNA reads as TGCAGCGCCCAGGTCGGGGGGCCGGAGACCCAGTACTTC.